A selection of T cell receptor beta chains follows, all from one sample in a study of breast tumors, draining lymph nodes, adjacent tissues. TCRdb called the multiplex PCR reads again in MiXCR, with one record for every CDR3 protein. This sample has about 13,000 distinct CDR3 sequences, with roughly 60% found just once. The sequenced sample was tumor-adjacent breast tissue. The receptors stem from a female donor with breast cancer. Some clones in this sample may be carry-over from other donors' samples. Both conserved end residues are trimmed from each CDR3.

j_gene	v_gene	CDR3aa
TRBJ2-5	TRBV20-1	SARSGGSQETQY
TRBJ2-2	TRBV27	ASSLSGTGELF
TRBJ1-1	TRBV6-2/TRBV6-3	ASSRRQGTEAF
TRBJ2-1	TRBV12-3/TRBV12-4	ASRPTGVGGNEQF
TRBJ1-4	TRBV20-1	SASGWAGEKLF
TRBJ2-3	TRBV9	ASSFQAVTDTQY
TRBJ1-4	TRBV10-2	ATRRDPATNEKLF
TRBJ2-2	TRBV25-1	ASSGPTGVRTGELF
TRBJ2-5	TRBV19	ASSLLGGQETQY
TRBJ2-1	TRBV10-3	AIMGVESSYNEQF
TRBJ2-7	TRBV5-1	ASSSSFPVEQY
TRBJ1-6	TRBV9	ASSEEAYNSPLH
TRBJ2-7	TRBV9	ASKFGPYYEQY
TRBJ1-6	TRBV2	ASSERGNSPLH
TRBJ2-3	TRBV5-6	ASLRQGQGTDTQY
TRBJ2-5	TRBV12-5	ASGLRPGKGQETQY
TRBJ1-5	TRBV19	ASSPQVNQPQH
TRBJ1-2	TRBV9	ASSPFSGSYGYT
TRBJ1-4	TRBV6-5	ASSPGQGAVGKLF
TRBJ2-5	TRBV5-4	ASSLGGQETQY
TRBJ1-2	TRBV4-1	ASSDIKNYGYT
TRBJ2-2	TRBV6-5	ASSLAGGPYSGELF
TRBJ2-7	TRBV5-6	ASSPDPASDEQY
TRBJ2-1	TRBV5-1	ASSLKWVASGWAIEQF
TRBJ2-1	TRBV6-5	ASSYSPTSGRDNEQF
TRBJ2-7	TRBV6-1	ASSPRLAESPY
TRBJ2-3	TRBV2	ASSWTASTDTQY
TRBJ2-7	TRBV27	ASSPILVSYEQY
TRBJ2-7	TRBV6-1	ASGGGLLQY
TRBJ1-5	TRBV7-8	ASSPQDSLNQPQH
TRBJ2-1	TRBV7-8	ASSRLAGSYNEQF
TRBJ2-3	TRBV10-3	AISDRARTDTQY
TRBJ2-7	TRBV14	ASSQQVAGEQY
TRBJ1-2	TRBV12-3/TRBV12-4	ASSDSTGGAGYT
TRBJ2-1	TRBV7-3	ASSPQSGAGNEQF
TRBJ1-1	TRBV11-2	ASSLTGQTEAF
TRBJ1-5	TRBV11-2	ASSLRTGQYQPQH
TRBJ1-3	TRBV20-1	SARAWAGPNTIY
TRBJ1-4	TRBV29-1	TLDKWIEKLF
TRBJ2-3	TRBV11-3	ASTKTGANTDTQY
TRBJ2-3	TRBV7-3	ASSSTSGRFLGTQY
TRBJ1-2	TRBV7-2	ASSVDSSYGYT
TRBJ1-1	TRBV30	AWSVGGRANTEAF